The clone carrying this T cell receptor (beta chain) is a singleton in its sample. TCRdb's table, derived via immunoSEQ multiplex PCR, lists solely in-frame clones and lacks some. This sample has 150,000 to 200,000 clones, with 94% found just once. This sample was included in a study of T cell responses to AZD1222 COVID-19 vaccine. Between the trimmed V and J ends, which lost 5 bases and 4 bases, there was a span of 15 bases. This CDR3 is built from 15 residues. Germline loops: CDR1 MNHEY, CDR2 SVGAGI. The chain uses TRBV6-5 and TRBJ1-3, with D perhaps matching TRBD1 (5 bases). Sequencing used peripheral blood, obtained on day 0 of AZD1222 vaccination. This TCR derives from an adult in good health. The CDR3 coding sequence is TGTGCCAGCAGTCAGGGAATACTGGGAGGAAACACCATATATTTT. Its translation is CASSQGILGGNTIYF.